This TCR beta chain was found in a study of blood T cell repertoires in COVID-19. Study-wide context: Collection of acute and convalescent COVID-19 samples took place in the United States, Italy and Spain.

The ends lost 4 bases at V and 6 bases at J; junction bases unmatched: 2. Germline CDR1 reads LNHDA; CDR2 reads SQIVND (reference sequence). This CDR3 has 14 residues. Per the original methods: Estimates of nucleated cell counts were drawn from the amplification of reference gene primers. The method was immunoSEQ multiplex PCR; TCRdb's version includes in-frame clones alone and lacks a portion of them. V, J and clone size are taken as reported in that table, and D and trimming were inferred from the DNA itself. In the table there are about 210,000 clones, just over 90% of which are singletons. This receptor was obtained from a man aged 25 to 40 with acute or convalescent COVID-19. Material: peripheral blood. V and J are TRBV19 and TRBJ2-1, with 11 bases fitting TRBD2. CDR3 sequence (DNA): TGTGCCAGTAGTAATAGCGGGAGGGCCAATGAGCAGTTCTTC. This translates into CASSNSGRANEQFF. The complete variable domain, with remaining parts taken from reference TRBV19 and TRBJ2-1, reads DGGITQSPKYLFRKEGQNVTLSCEQNLNHDAMYWYRQDPGQGLRLIYYSQIVNDFQKGDIAEGYSVSREKKESFPLTVTSAQKNPTAFYLCASSNSGRANEQFFGPGTRLTVL.